This entry lists 15 T cell receptor beta chains sequenced from one sample in a study of T cell responses to AZD1222 COVID-19 vaccine. Repertoires were generated with immunoSEQ multiplex PCR, while TCRdb's copy carries only in-frame clones and drops some. The sample has roughly 150,000 clones, 70% to 90% seen once. Sequencing was performed on peripheral blood, taken 28 days after the second AZD1222 dose. These receptors were taken from an adult who received the AZD1222 COVID-19 vaccine.

The CDR3 DNA is TGTGCCAGCAGCTCGCAGGGGCGGGGGGCTAATGAAAAACTGTTTTTT. As protein: CASSSQGRGANEKLFF. The chain joins TRBV7-7 to TRBJ1-4, with D possibly TRBD1 on 6 matching bases. Germline V CDR1 and CDR2: SSHAT, FNYEAQ (reference sequence). This CDR3 has 16 amino acids. V lost 4 bases, J lost 3 bases, and 15 bases lay in between. Together with reference TRBV7-7 and TRBJ1-4, the CDR3 gives the full variable domain: GAGVSQSPRYKVTKRGQDVTLRCDPISSHATLYWYQQALGQGPEFLTYFNYEAQPDKSGLPSDRFSAERPEGSISTLTIQRTEQRDSAMYRCASSSQGRGANEKLFFGSGTQLSVL.

The rearrangement joins TRBV20-1 to TRBJ1-3; D is undetermined. Trimming shortened V by 3 bases and J by 0 bases, and 9 bases separated the two germline ends. Per germline, CDR1 DFQATT and CDR2 SNEGSKA (reference sequence). There are 14 residues in the CDR3. The CDR3 sequence: CSASRTYSGNTIYF. The CDR3 DNA reads as TGCAGTGCTAGTAGGACCTACTCTGGAAACACCATATATTTT.

The rearrangement uses TRBV9 and TRBJ1-2; D gene ambiguous. Trimming took off 0 bases at V and 2 bases at J, with 11 bases between the two ends. The germline CDR1 and CDR2 sequences are SGDLS and YYNGEE. The CDR3 totals 15 residues. CDR3 DNA sequence: TGTGCCAGCAGCGTAGATGTGACGGAGAACTATGGCTACACCTTC. Its translation: CASSVDVTENYGYTF.

This clone was detected only once. This sequence joins TRBV5-4 and TRBJ1-1; possible D gene TRBD1, 5 bases. Germline V CDR1 and CDR2: SGHNT, YYREEE (reference sequence). The CDR3 is made up of 14 amino acids. V was clipped by 0 bases and J by 0 bases, with 6 bases between them. CDR3 residues: CASSLEGMNTEAFF. The CDR3 DNA sequence: TGTGCCAGCAGCTTGGAGGGGATGAACACTGAAGCTTTCTTT.

The sample holds a few counts of this clone. The gene calls are TRBV6-5 and TRBJ1-2, with 11 bases aligning to TRBD1. CDR3 length equals 15 residues. Trimming removed 7 bases from V and 4 bases from J; junction bases left unmatched: 8. Germline lookup yields CDR1 MNHEY and CDR2 SVGAGI. In DNA, the CDR3 is TGTGCCAGCACCCCGCGGGACAGGGGGTTCTATGGCTACACCTTC. Translation gives CASTPRDRGFYGYTF.

This chain joins TRBV7-8 and TRBJ2-3, with D possibly TRBD1 on 5 matching bases. This CDR3 spans 15 amino acids. V was pared by 1 base and J by 2 bases, with 10 bases between. Germline CDR1 is SGHVS and CDR2 is FQNEAQ. The CDR3 nucleotides read TGTGCCAGCAGCTTAGGTGGGGCTGACACAGATACGCAGTATTTT. Protein product: CASSLGGADTDTQYF.

The chain combines TRBV2 with TRBJ2-1; 7 bases agree with TRBD2. Germline trimming cut 9 bases from V and 7 bases from J; bases unmatched to any gene: 9. Germline V CDR1 and CDR2: SNHLY, FYNNEI. This CDR3 has 13 amino acids. The CDR3 sequence is CASRPWGGNEQFF. The CDR3 DNA reads TGTGCCAGTCGACCCTGGGGGGGGAATGAGCAGTTCTTC.

The chain uses TRBV7-2 and TRBJ2-3; 8 nucleotides match TRBD2. Germline V gene data show CDR1 as SGHTA and CDR2 as FQGNSA. J gave up 6 bases and V 3 bases, and 8 bases lay outside the gene matches. The CDR3 length is 15 residues. This chain's CDR3 is CASSLGYGGADTQYF. The DNA of the CDR3 is TGTGCCAGCAGCTTGGGTTACGGGGGGGCCGATACGCAGTATTTT. Full variable domain (outside the CDR3, taken from reference TRBV7-2 and TRBJ2-3): GAGVSQSPSNKVTEKGKDVELRCDPISGHTALYWYRQSLGQGLEFLIYFQGNSAPDKSGLPSDRFSAERTGGSVSTLTIQRTQQEDSAVYLCASSLGYGGADTQYFGPGTRLTVL.

The rearrangement joins TRBV19 to TRBJ1-6; 7 bases line up with TRBD1. This CDR3 has 20 amino acids. Germline assignment: CDR1 LNHDA and CDR2 SQIVND (reference sequence). V gave up 4 bases and J gave up 0 bases; unmatched junction bases: 15. Written as DNA, the CDR3 is TGTGCCAGTAGTAAGACAGGGAAACTACGCTCAAGCTCCTATAATTCACCCCTCCACTTT. Translation gives CASSKTGKLRSSSYNSPLHF. Supplemented by reference TRBV19 and TRBJ1-6, the full variable domain reads DGGITQSPKYLFRKEGQNVTLSCEQNLNHDAMYWYRQDPGQGLRLIYYSQIVNDFQKGDIAEGYSVSREKKESFPLTVTSAQKNPTAFYLCASSKTGKLRSSSYNSPLHFGNGTRLTVT.

The CDR3 DNA reads as TGTGCCAGCAGCTTAAAAATCTACTACGAGCAGTACTTC. This sequence encodes CASSLKIYYEQYF. The chain employs TRBV7-9 and TRBJ2-7; D uncertain. V lost 2 bases to trimming and J lost 3 bases, with 8 bases between them. The CDR3 runs to 13 residues. Germline V CDR1 and CDR2: SEHNR, FQNEAQ (reference sequence). Supplemented by reference TRBV7-9 and TRBJ2-7, the full variable domain reads DTGVSQNPRHKITKRGQNVTFRCDPISEHNRLYWYRQTLGQGPEFLTYFQNEAQLEKSRLLSDRFSAERPKGSFSTLEIQRTEQGDSAMYLCASSLKIYYEQYFGPGTRLTVT.

The genes are TRBV15 and TRBJ2-3, with 7 bases matching TRBD2. The CDR3 is made up of 14 amino acids. Germline CDR1 and CDR2: LNHNV and YYDKDF (reference sequence). The V gene end was trimmed by 0 bases and the J gene end by 9 bases; junction bases not matched to a gene: 6. CDR3 nucleotides: TGTGCCACCAGCAGAGAGGTGGGGGGGATGACGCAGTATTTT. Residues: CATSREVGGMTQYF.

V gene TRBV12-3 or TRBV12-4 combines with J gene TRBJ1-1; D unclear. The CDR3 totals 12 residues. Trimming pared 2 bases from V and 8 bases from J, leaving 9 bases between. The CDR3 region is CASSLFGKEAFF. In nucleotides, the CDR3 is TGTGCCAGCAGTTTATTCGGAAAAGAAGCTTTCTTT.

V gene TRBV3-1 (or the pseudogene TRBV3-2) combines with J gene TRBJ1-1, with unresolved D. The CDR3 length is 14 residues. Per the germline V gene, CDR1 is LGHDT and CDR2 is YNNKEL (reference sequence). V dropped 1 base and J dropped 5 bases, with 11 bases sitting between them. Here the CDR3 reads CASSQGRVRTEAFF. The CDR3 DNA reads as TGTGCCAGCAGCCAAGGGAGGGTACGAACTGAAGCTTTCTTT.

The rearrangement uses TRBV6-5 and TRBJ1-1; D possibly corresponds to TRBD1 (5 bases). CDR1 MNHEY and CDR2 SVGAGI come from the germline V gene. Trimming shortened V by 0 bases and J by 2 bases, and 10 bases separated the two germline ends. The CDR3 sequence is 15 residues long. Written as DNA, the CDR3 is TGTGCCAGCAGTTACTCGGGACGGGCCAACACTGAAGCTTTCTTT. It translates to CASSYSGRANTEAFF.

This clone came up a few times. The chain is built from TRBV4-1 and TRBJ1-5; a weak D match, TRBD1 (5 bases). This CDR3 region has 15 residues. V was cut by 4 bases and J by 5 bases, with 15 bases left in between. The germline V gene encodes CDR1 MGHRA and CDR2 YSYEKL. CDR3 in amino acids: CASSPKGPGDQPQHF. CDR3 in DNA: TGCGCCAGCAGCCCCAAGGGGCCGGGGGATCAGCCCCAGCATTTT.